The clone carrying this T cell receptor (beta chain) has a single count. Sequencing was performed with immunoSEQ multiplex PCR; in TCRdb, only in-frame clones are kept and a portion is missing. The profile shows about 59,000 clones, about 90% of them singletons. The entry originates in a study of OX40 agonist ivuxolimab in advanced cancers. Turning to the study itself: Three patients, one with hepatocellular carcinoma and two with cutaneous melanoma, responded partially.

The germline gives CDR1 LNHDA, CDR2 SQIVND (reference sequence). There are 16 residues in the CDR3. V lost 4 bases and J lost 4, with 16 bases in between. J is TRBJ1-4 and V is TRBV19, with D uncertain. The source is an adult with an advanced solid tumor such as melanoma, head and neck, liver or kidney cancer. This specimen was CD4+ or CD8+ T cells sorted from blood, taken in a trial of the OX40 agonist ivuxolimab. CDR3 in amino acids: CASSSDIDGNNEKLFF. The CDR3 DNA is TGTGCCAGTAGTAGCGATATTGACGGGAATAATGAAAAACTGTTTTTT.